The 3 T cell receptor beta chains reported below all come from one sample, sequenced in a study of T cells after yellow fever vaccination. TCRdb re-analysed the 5' RACE reads in MiXCR, keeping a single row per CDR3 protein. The sample holds around 120,000 distinct CDR3 sequences, 6.5% to 9% seen once. Material: CD4+ T cells sorted from PBMCs, obtained more than 40 days after the first yellow fever vaccination. These receptors were collected from a man between 18 and 29 years old who received the YFV17D yellow fever vaccine.

This clonotype was observed many times. V is TRBV7-2 and J is TRBJ2-5; no firm D call. V was shortened by 1 base and J by 4 bases, with 10 bases between the two germline ends. The CDR3 totals 14 residues. The germline V gene encodes CDR1 SGHTA and CDR2 FQGNSA. CDR3 nucleotides: TGTGCCAGCAGCTTAGTCTCCGTTGGAGAGACCCAGTACTTC. It yields the protein CASSLVSVGETQYF.

This clonotype was counted ten times or more. The chain recombines TRBV20-1 with TRBJ2-7; no reliable D call. The germline V and J ends were trimmed by 0 bases and 2 bases, with 11 bases remaining between them. CDR1 DFQATT and CDR2 SNEGSKA come from the germline V gene (reference sequence). CDR3 size: 14 residues. CDR3 in DNA: TGCAGTGCTAGAGATCCGCGCAGTCCCTACGAGCAGTACGTC. Protein product: CSARDPRSPYEQYV.

The chain recombines TRBV18 with TRBJ1-6, with unresolved D. The germline V gene has CDR1 KGHSH and CDR2 LQKENI. The V end lost 3 bases, the J end lost 8 bases, and 20 bases lay between the germline ends. The CDR3 extends over 17 amino acids. The DNA of the CDR3 is TGTGCCAGCTCACCTCCGGTTGCCGACGGGGATTATTCACCCCTCCACTTT. It specifies CASSPPVADGDYSPLHF.